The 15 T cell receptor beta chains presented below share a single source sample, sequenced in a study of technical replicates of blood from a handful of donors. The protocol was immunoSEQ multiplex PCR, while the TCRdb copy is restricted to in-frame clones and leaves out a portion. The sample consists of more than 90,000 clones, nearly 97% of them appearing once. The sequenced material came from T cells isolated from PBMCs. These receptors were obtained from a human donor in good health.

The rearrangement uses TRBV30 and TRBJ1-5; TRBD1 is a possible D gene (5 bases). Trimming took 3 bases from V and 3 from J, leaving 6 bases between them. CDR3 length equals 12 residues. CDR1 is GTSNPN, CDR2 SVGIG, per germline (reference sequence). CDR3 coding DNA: TGTGCCTGGAGCAGGGACAATCAGCCCCAGCATTTT. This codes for CAWSRDNQPQHF.

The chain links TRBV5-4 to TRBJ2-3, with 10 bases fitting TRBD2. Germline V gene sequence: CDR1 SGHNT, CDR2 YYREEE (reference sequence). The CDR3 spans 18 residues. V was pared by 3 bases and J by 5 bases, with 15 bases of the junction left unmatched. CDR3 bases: TGTGCCAGCAGCTCTCTGGTGATACTAGCGGGGCGGAGAGATACGCAGTATTTT. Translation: CASSSLVILAGRRDTQYF. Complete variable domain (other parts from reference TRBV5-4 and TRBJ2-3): ETGVTQSPTHLIKTRGQQVTLRCSSQSGHNTVSWYQQALGQGPQFIFQYYREEENGRGNFPPRFSGLQFPNYSSELNVNALELDDSALYLCASSSLVILAGRRDTQYFGPGTRLTVL.

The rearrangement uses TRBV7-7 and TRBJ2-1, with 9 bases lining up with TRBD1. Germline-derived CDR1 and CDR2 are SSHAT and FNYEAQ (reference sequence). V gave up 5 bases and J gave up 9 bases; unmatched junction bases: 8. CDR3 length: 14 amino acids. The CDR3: CASSPGTGFGEQFF. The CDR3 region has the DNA TGTGCCAGCAGCCCCGGGACAGGGTTCGGTGAGCAGTTCTTC.

The CDR3 sequence: CASSARGLAGGWELETQYF. CDR3 sequence (DNA): TGTGCCAGCAGCGCACGGGGACTAGCGGGAGGGTGGGAGTTGGAGACCCAGTACTTC. The V and J genes are TRBV11-2 and TRBJ2-5; 16 bases are shared with TRBD2. Per the germline V gene, CDR1 is SGHAT and CDR2 is FQNNGV. The ends lost 5 bases at V and 5 bases at J; junction bases unmatched: 14. The CDR3 loop spans 19 amino acids.

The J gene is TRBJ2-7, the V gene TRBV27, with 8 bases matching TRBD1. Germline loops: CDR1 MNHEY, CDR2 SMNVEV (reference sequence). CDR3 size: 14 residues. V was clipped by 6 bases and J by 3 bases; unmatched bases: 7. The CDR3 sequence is CASSPGTGYYEQYF. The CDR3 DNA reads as TGTGCCAGCAGCCCCGGGACAGGCTACTACGAGCAGTACTTC.

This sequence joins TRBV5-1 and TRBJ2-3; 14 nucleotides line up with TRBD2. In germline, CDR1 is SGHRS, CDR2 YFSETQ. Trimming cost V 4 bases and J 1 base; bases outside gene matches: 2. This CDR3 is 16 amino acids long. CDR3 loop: CASSLGLAGGTDTQYF. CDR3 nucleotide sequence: TGCGCCAGCAGCCTGGGACTAGCGGGGGGCACAGATACGCAGTATTTT.

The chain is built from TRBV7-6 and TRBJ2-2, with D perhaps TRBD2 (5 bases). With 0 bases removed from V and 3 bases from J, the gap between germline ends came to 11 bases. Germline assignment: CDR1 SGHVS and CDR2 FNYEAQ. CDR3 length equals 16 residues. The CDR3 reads CASSLAGGSDTGELFF. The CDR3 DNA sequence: TGTGCCAGCAGCTTAGCAGGTGGGAGCGACACCGGGGAGCTGTTTTTT.

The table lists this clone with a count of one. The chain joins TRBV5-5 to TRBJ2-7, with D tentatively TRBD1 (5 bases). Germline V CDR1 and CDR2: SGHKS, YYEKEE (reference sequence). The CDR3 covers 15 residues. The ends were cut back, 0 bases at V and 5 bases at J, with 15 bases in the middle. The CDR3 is CASSLERDSPNEQYF. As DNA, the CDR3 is TGTGCCAGCAGCTTGGAGCGAGACAGTCCTAACGAGCAGTACTTC.

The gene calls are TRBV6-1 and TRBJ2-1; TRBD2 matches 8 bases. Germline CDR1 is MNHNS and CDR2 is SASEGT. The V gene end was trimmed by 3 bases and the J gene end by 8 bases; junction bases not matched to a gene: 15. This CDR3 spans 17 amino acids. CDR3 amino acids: CASSDYLLKTSEDEQFF. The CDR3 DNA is TGTGCCAGCAGTGATTATTTATTAAAGACTAGCGAAGATGAGCAGTTCTTC.

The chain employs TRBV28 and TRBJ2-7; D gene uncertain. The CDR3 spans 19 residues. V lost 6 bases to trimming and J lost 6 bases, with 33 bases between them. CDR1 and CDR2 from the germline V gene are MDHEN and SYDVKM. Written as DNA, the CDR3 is TGTGCCAGCAGCCGCGTGAGCGCAACCCAAGACTTAAGACGGGTCGAGCAGTACTTC. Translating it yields CASSRVSATQDLRRVEQYF.

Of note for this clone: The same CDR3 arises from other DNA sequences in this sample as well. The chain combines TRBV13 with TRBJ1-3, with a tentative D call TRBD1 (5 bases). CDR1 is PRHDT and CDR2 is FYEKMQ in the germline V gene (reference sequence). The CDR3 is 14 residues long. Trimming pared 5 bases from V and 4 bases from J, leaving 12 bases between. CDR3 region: CASSPRTGGNTIYF. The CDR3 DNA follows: TGTGCCAGCAGCCCGCGAACAGGAGGAAACACCATATATTTT. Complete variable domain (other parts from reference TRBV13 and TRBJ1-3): AAGVIQSPRHLIKEKRETATLKCYPIPRHDTVYWYQQGPGQDPQFLISFYEKMQSDKGSIPDRFSAQQFSDYHSELNMSSLELGDSALYFCASSPRTGGNTIYFGEGSWLTVV.

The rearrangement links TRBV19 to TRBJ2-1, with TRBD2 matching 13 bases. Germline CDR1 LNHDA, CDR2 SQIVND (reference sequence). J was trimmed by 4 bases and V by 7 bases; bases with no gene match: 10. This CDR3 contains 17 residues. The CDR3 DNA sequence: TGTGCCAGTACCCAATTTGGGACTAGCGGGAAATACAATGAGCAGTTCTTC. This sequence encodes CASTQFGTSGKYNEQFF.

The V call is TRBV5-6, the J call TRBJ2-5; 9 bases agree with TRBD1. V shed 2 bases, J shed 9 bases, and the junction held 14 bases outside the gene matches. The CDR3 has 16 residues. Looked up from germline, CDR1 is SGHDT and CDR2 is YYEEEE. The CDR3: CASSFPDRGPQGSQYF. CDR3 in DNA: TGTGCCAGCAGCTTCCCGGACAGGGGCCCCCAAGGGTCCCAGTACTTC.

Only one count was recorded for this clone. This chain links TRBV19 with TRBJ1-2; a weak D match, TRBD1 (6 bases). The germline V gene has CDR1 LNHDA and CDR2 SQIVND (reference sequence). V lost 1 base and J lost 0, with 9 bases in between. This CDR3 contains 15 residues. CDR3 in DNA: TGTGCCAGTAGTATAGTGGGGGCAGCTAACTATGGCTACACCTTC. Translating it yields CASSIVGAANYGYTF.

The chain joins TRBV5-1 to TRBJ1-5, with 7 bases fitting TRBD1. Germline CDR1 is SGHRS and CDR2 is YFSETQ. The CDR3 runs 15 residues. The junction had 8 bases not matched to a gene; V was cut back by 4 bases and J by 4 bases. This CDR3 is CASSPRGGGNQPQHF. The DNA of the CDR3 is TGCGCCAGCAGCCCCCGAGGGGGCGGAAATCAGCCCCAGCATTTT.